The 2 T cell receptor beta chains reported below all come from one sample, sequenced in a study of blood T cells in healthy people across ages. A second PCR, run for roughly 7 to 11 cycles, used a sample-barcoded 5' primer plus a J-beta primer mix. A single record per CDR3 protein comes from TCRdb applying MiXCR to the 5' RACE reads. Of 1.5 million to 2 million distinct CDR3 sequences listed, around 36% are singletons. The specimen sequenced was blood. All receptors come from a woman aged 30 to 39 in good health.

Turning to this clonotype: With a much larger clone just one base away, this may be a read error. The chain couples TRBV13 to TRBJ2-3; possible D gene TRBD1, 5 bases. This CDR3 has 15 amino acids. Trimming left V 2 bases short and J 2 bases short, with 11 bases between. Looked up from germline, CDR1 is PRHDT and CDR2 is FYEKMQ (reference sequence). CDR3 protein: CASSLLTVDTDTQYF. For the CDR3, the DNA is TGTGCCAGCAGCTTACTGACAGTAGACACAGATACGCAGTATTTT.

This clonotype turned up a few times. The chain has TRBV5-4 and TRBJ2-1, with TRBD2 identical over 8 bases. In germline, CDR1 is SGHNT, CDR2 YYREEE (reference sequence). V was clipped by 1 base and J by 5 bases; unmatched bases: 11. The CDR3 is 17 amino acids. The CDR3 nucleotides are TGTGCCAGCAGCTTGTCCCAAGGGCGGGGGGCCCACAATGAGCAGTTCTTC. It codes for CASSLSQGRGAHNEQFF. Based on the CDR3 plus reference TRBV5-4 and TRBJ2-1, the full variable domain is ETGVTQSPTHLIKTRGQQVTLRCSSQSGHNTVSWYQQALGQGPQFIFQYYREEENGRGNFPPRFSGLQFPNYSSELNVNALELDDSALYLCASSLSQGRGAHNEQFFGPGTRLTVL.